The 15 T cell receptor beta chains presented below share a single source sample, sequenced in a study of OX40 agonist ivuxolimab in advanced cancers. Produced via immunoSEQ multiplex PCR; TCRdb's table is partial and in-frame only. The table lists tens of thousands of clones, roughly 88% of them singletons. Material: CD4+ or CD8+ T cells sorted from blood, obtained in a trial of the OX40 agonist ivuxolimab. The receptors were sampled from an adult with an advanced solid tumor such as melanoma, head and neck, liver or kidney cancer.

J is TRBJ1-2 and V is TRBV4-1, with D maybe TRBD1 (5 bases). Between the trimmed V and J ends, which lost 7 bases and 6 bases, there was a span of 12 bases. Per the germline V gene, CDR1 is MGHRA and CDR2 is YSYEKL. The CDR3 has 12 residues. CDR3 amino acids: CASNDGGDGYTF. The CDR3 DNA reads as TGCGCCAGCAATGATGGGGGAGATGGCTACACCTTC.

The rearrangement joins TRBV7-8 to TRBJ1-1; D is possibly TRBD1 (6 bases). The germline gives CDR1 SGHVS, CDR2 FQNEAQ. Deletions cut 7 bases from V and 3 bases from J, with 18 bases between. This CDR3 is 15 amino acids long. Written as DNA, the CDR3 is TGTGCCAGCAACTCGGGGGCTGGGTGGTACACTGAAGCTTTCTTT. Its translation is CASNSGAGWYTEAFF.

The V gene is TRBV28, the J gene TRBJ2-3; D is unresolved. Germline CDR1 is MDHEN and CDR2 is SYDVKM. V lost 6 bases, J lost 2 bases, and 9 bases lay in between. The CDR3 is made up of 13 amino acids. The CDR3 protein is CASSSGVTDTQYF. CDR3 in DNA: TGTGCCAGCAGCTCCGGTGTCACAGATACGCAGTATTTT.

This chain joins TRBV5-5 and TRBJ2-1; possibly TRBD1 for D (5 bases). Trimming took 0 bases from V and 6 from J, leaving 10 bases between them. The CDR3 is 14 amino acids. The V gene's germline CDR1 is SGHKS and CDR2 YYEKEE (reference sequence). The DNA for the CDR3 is TGTGCCAGCAGCTTGGTAGCTAGGGGCAATGAGCAGTTCTTC. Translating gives CASSLVARGNEQFF.

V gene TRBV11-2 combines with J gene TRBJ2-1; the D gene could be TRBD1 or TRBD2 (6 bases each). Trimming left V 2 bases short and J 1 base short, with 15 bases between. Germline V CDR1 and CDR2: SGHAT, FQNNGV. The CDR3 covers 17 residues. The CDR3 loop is CASSLSLGGASYNEQFF. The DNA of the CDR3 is TGTGCCAGCAGCTTATCCCTGGGGGGCGCTTCCTACAATGAGCAGTTCTTC.

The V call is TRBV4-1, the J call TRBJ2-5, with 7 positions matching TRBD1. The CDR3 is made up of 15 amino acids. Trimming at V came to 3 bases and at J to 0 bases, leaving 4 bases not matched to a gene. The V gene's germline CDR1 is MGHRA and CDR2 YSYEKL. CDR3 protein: CASSHGRGYQETQYF. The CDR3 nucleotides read TGCGCCAGCAGCCATGGCAGGGGGTACCAAGAGACCCAGTACTTC.

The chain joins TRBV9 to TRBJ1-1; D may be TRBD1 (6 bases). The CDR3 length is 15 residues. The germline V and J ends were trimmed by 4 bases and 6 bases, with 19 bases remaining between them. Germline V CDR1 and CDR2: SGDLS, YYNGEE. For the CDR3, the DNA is TGTGCCAGCAGCTCTCCCGGTAGCGGGGGCCCTGAAGCTTTCTTT. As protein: CASSSPGSGGPEAFF.

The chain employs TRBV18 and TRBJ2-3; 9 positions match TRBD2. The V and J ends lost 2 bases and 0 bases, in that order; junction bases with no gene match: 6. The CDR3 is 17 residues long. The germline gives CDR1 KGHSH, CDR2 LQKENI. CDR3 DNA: TGTGCCAGCTCACCAAAGAATCTAGCGGGAAGCACAGATACGCAGTATTTT. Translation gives CASSPKNLAGSTDTQYF.

CDR3 bases: TGTGCCAGCAGCTTTTATGGGGCCTACTATGGCTACACCTTC. Residues: CASSFYGAYYGYTF. This chain links TRBV7-2 with TRBJ1-2; D is possibly TRBD1 (5 bases). The CDR3 is 14 residues long. V dropped 3 bases and J dropped 3 bases, with 11 bases sitting between them. CDR1 is SGHTA and CDR2 is FQGNSA in the germline V gene.

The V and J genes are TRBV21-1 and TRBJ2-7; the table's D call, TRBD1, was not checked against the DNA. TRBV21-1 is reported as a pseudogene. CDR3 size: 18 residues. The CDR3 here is CASSKVAPPRDSNYEQYF. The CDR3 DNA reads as TGTGCCAGCAGCAAAGTGGCCCCCCCCCGGGACAGTAACTACGAGCAGTACTTC.

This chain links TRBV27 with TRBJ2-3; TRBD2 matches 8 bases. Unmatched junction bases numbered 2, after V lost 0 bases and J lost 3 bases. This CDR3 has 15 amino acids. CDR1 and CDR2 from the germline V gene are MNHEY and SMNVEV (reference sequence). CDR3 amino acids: CASSLSGGGTDTQYF. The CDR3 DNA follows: TGTGCCAGCAGTTTATCCGGGGGGGGAACAGATACGCAGTATTTT.

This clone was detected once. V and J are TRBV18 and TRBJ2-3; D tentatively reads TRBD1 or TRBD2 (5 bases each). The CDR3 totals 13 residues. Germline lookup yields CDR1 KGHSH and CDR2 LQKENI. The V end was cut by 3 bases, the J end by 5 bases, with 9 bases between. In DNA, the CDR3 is TGTGCCAGCTCACCTTATGGGGGAGATACGCAGTATTTT. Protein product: CASSPYGGDTQYF.

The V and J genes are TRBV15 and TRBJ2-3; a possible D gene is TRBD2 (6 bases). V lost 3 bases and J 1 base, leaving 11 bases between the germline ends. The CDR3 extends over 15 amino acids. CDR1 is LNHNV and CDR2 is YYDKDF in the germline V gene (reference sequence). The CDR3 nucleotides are TGTGCCACCAGCAGTGGCGGGGTGGGCACAGATACGCAGTATTTT. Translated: CATSSGGVGTDTQYF.

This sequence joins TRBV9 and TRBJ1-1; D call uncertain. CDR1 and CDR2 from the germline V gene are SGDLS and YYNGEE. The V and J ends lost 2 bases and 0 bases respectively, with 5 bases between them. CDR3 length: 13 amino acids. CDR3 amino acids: CASSVGMNTEAFF. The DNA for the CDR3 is TGTGCCAGCAGCGTCGGAATGAACACTGAAGCTTTCTTT.

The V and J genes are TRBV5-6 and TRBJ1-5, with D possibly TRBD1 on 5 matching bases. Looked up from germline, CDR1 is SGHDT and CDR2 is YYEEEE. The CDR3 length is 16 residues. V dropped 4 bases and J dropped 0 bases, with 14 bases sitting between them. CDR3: CASSGMTDYSNQPQHF. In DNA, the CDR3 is TGTGCCAGCAGCGGGATGACAGATTATAGCAATCAGCCCCAGCATTTT.